One and the same sample provided the 13 T cell receptor beta chains below, sequenced in a study of technical replicates of blood from several donors. Clones were read by immunoSEQ multiplex PCR, and TCRdb kept only the in-frame ones, dropping some. The sample holds 84,000 or so clones; 90% to 95% are singletons and the top ten take 0.24%. Sequenced material: T cells isolated from PBMCs. These receptors all stem from a human donor in good health.

The DNA of the CDR3 is TGTGCCAGCAGGGATCAGGGGACTGAAGCTTTCTTT. Amino acid sequence: CASRDQGTEAFF. This rearrangement joins TRBV7-9 to TRBJ1-1; possibly TRBD1 for D (6 bases). This CDR3 has 12 residues. Germline V gives CDR1 SEHNR, CDR2 FQNEAQ (reference sequence). Trimming shortened V by 6 bases and J by 5 bases, and 10 bases separated the two germline ends.

This sequence joins TRBV5-1 and TRBJ2-7, with 9 bases identical to TRBD1. Germline V gives CDR1 SGHRS, CDR2 YFSETQ. CDR3 length: 15 amino acids. With 2 bases clipped from V and 4 bases from J, the junction kept 7 bases outside the gene matches. The CDR3 coding sequence is TGCGCCAGCAGCTTAACGACAGGGGGGGTATACGAGCAGTACTTC. Protein sequence: CASSLTTGGVYEQYF.

The chain is built from TRBV9 and TRBJ1-2, with D tentatively TRBD1 (6 bases). The CDR3 runs to 14 residues. CDR1 SGDLS and CDR2 YYNGEE come from the germline V gene. V lost 3 bases and J lost 2, with 11 bases in between. The CDR3 DNA sequence: TGTGCCAGCAGCGGCACAGGGCTGAACTATGGCTACACCTTC. Amino acids: CASSGTGLNYGYTF.

The chain employs TRBV30 and TRBJ1-2, with D unclear. This CDR3 is 13 amino acids long. CDR1 and CDR2 (germline): GTSNPN, SVGIG (reference sequence). Deletions cut 2 bases from V and 1 base from J, with 8 bases between. The CDR3 spells CAWSQKSNYGYTF. The CDR3 nucleotides are TGTGCCTGGAGTCAGAAAAGTAACTATGGCTACACCTTC.

V usage is TRBV19 and J usage is TRBJ2-1, with 8 bases matching TRBD1. There are 12 residues in the CDR3. Per germline, CDR1 LNHDA and CDR2 SQIVND (reference sequence). J gave up 16 bases and V 0 bases, and 5 bases lay outside the gene matches. In DNA form, the CDR3 reads TGTGCCAGTAGTATAGATCAGGGGGCAAGATTCTTC. It translates to CASSIDQGARFF.

The chain employs TRBV6-4 and TRBJ1-5; 9 positions match TRBD1. The ends lost 6 bases at V and 6 bases at J; junction bases unmatched: 9. CDR3 size: 15 residues. Germline V lookup: CDR1 MRHNA, CDR2 SNTAGT. CDR3 in DNA: TGTGCCAGCAGCCCGGGAGGGGACAGGGCTCAGCCCCAGCATTTT. It codes for CASSPGGDRAQPQHF.

The chain has TRBV11-3 and TRBJ1-3, with a tentative D call TRBD1 (5 bases). Looked up from germline, CDR1 is SGHNT and CDR2 is YENEEA. The length of the CDR3 is 13 residues. V lost 5 bases to trimming and J lost 2 bases, with 7 bases between them. The CDR3 region is CASSPGAGNTIYF. DNA of the CDR3: TGTGCCAGCAGCCCGGGGGCTGGAAACACCATATATTTT.

The chain joins TRBV5-1 to TRBJ2-1; D is unclear. The CDR3 consists of 15 residues. The V gene's germline CDR1 is SGHRS and CDR2 YFSETQ. Trimming pared 0 bases from V and 0 bases from J, leaving 7 bases between. DNA for the CDR3: TGCGCCAGCAGCTTGGGAGGAGACTCCTACAATGAGCAGTTCTTC. Translation gives CASSLGGDSYNEQFF.

This clone was detected only once. J is TRBJ2-5 and V is TRBV7-6; D unresolved. The CDR3 has 11 amino acids. Per the germline V gene, CDR1 is SGHVS and CDR2 is FNYEAQ. Trimming removed 5 bases at V and 1 base at J, with 2 bases between. CDR3 amino acids: CASSLQETQYF. As DNA, the CDR3 is TGTGCCAGCAGCCTCCAAGAGACCCAGTACTTC.

The chain combines TRBV11-2 with TRBJ2-7; D call uncertain. Germline V gene data show CDR1 as SGHAT and CDR2 as FQNNGV. This CDR3 is built from 15 residues. The V and J ends lost 2 bases and 0 bases respectively, with 11 bases between them. The CDR3 sequence: CASSLYPLSSYEQYF. CDR3 DNA: TGTGCCAGCAGCTTATACCCCTTGAGCTCCTACGAGCAGTACTTC.

The V and J genes are TRBV5-5 and TRBJ1-2, with TRBD1 matching over 8 bases. Germline CDR1 is SGHKS and CDR2 is YYEKEE (reference sequence). Losses at the gene ends were 0 bases for V and 4 bases for J; bases not matched to a gene: 2. The CDR3 is made up of 14 amino acids. The CDR3 region is CASSLDQGAYGYTF. The CDR3, as DNA: TGTGCCAGCAGCTTGGATCAGGGGGCCTATGGCTACACCTTC.

The chain's CDR3 is CASSLSGLAGYEQYF. DNA of the CDR3: TGTGCCAGCAGTTTATCGGGACTAGCGGGGTACGAGCAGTACTTC. The chain recombines TRBV27 with TRBJ2-7; 13 nucleotides align to TRBD2. There are 15 residues in the CDR3. After removal of 0 bases from V and 4 bases from J, the junction contained 0 bases not matched to a gene. Germline values: CDR1 MNHEY, CDR2 SMNVEV (reference sequence).

The rearrangement links TRBV5-4 to TRBJ1-5; possibly TRBD1 for D (5 bases). V was cut by 3 bases and J by 6 bases, with 13 bases left in between. Germline loops: CDR1 SGHNT, CDR2 YYREEE (reference sequence). This CDR3 has 14 residues. CDR3 bases: TGTGCCAGCAGCTCACAGGATTCCGCTCAGCCCCAGCATTTT. Translating gives CASSSQDSAQPQHF.